A selection of T cell receptor beta chains follows, all from one sample in a study of cytomegalovirus exposure and HLA in healthy donors. Sequencing was performed with immunoSEQ multiplex PCR; in TCRdb, only in-frame clones are kept and a portion is missing. Of some 220,000 clones in the sample, around 84% were seen once. The sequenced material came from PBMCs. Every receptor here comes from a girl aged 2-15 years in good health and CMV-seronegative. Both conserved end residues are part of each CDR3. The D gene is left open where the match is weak. Where a row states a size, it is once, few, many or the class of an expanded clone; other rows omit it.

>TRBV27|TRBD2|TRBJ2-7|once
TGTGCCAGCAGTCCTCTAGCGGATTCCTACGAGCAGTACTTC
CASSPLADSYEQYF
>TRBV9|TRBD1|TRBJ1-3|.
TGTGCCAGCAGCGTGGACAGGTGGGACACCATATATTTT
CASSVDRWDTIYF
>TRBV19|.|TRBJ2-5|.
TGTGCCAGTAGTAACACAGGGCAAGAGACCCAGTACTTC
CASSNTGQETQYF
>TRBV5-4|TRBD2|TRBJ2-1|.
TGTGCCAGCAGCCCGGGGACTAGGGGGGGCAATGAGCAGTTCTTC
CASSPGTRGGNEQFF
>TRBV4-2|.|TRBJ1-5|.
TGTGCCAGCAGCCAAGGTCTTGGCGGAGTTAGCAATCAGCCCCAGCATTTT
CASSQGLGGVSNQPQHF
>TRBV2|.|TRBJ1-2|.
TGTGCCAGCAGTGAGCGGGGACCGCTCTATGGCTACACCTTC
CASSERGPLYGYTF
>TRBV23-1|TRBD1|TRBJ2-2|.
TGCGCCAGCAGGCCGGGGACAGAGAACACCGGGGAGCTGTTTTTT
CASRPGTENTGELFF
>TRBV6-1|.|TRBJ2-5|.
TGTGCCAGCAGTGAGATAGCCGACCCGATCGCCGCTGGAGAGACCCAGTACTTC
CASSEIADPIAAGETQYF
>TRBV7-8|.|TRBJ2-6|.
TGTGCCAGCAGCCGAGACAGGCGCTCTGGGGCCAACGTCCTGACTTTC
CASSRDRRSGANVLTF
>TRBV27|TRBD1|TRBJ2-7|.
TGTGCCAGCGGGACCGACAGGGTGATTGTCCGCGAGCAGTACTTC
CASGTDRVIVREQYF
>TRBV5-1|.|TRBJ1-2|once
TGCGCCAGCAGCCTTTCGGGAGACCCAAGCTATGGCTACACCTTC
CASSLSGDPSYGYTF
>TRBV5-1|.|TRBJ2-5|.
TGCGCCAGCAGCTTGGCCCTCACAGGAGAGACCCAGTACTTC
CASSLALTGETQYF
>TRBV5-1|TRBD2|TRBJ2-5|.
TGCGCCAGCAGCCCGGGACTAGAGGAGACCCAGTACTTC
CASSPGLEETQYF